Reported below is one TCR beta chain. Clones were sequenced by immunoSEQ multiplex PCR, and TCRdb holds only the in-frame ones, with some missing. This table holds about 110,000 clones, about four fifths found once. The sample belongs to a study of blood T cell repertoires in COVID-19. CDR3 size: 18 residues. Per the germline V gene, CDR1 is MNHEY and CDR2 is SMNVEV (reference sequence). The V segment lost 5 bases and the J segment 8 bases; nucleotides outside the gene matches: 18. The sequence was obtained from an older woman with acute or convalescent COVID-19. Source material: peripheral blood. The chain recombines TRBV27 with TRBJ2-2; 9 positions match TRBD1. CDR3 loop: CASSLARGGQGLSGELFF. The CDR3 DNA follows: TGTGCCAGCAGTCTCGCCCGGGGAGGACAGGGGCTGAGTGGGGAGCTGTTTTTT.